The 14 T cell receptor beta chains listed next were all sequenced from one sample in a study of blood T cells in healthy people across ages. Primers used in a second PCR of about 6 to 11 cycles were a sample-barcoded 5' primer and a J-beta primer mix. TCRdb analysed the 5' RACE reads with MiXCR anew, one entry per CDR3 protein. This repertoire shows 600,000 or so distinct CDR3 sequences, around half found once; its top ten account for 20% to 25%. The sample taken for sequencing was blood. These receptors were obtained from a man aged 80 or over in good health.

In regard to this clonotype: At one end, the junction sequence differs from germline, possibly due to a read error. V is TRBV20-1 and J is TRBJ2-7, with 8 bases lining up with TRBD2. CDR1 DFQATT and CDR2 SNEGSKA come from the germline V gene (reference sequence). The CDR3 length is 12 residues. The CDR3 loop is CSASGGTNEQNF. In DNA, the CDR3 is TGCAGTGCCAGCGGGGGAACCAACGAGCAGAACTTC.

The genes are TRBV5-1 and TRBJ2-1; D is perhaps TRBD1 (5 bases). CDR1 and CDR2 (germline): SGHRS, YFSETQ. Trimming cost V 0 bases and J 1 base, with 8 bases left between them. CDR3 length: 15 residues. The CDR3 here is CASSLAQGSYNEQFF. CDR3 DNA sequence: TGCGCCAGCAGCTTGGCCCAGGGATCCTACAATGAGCAGTTCTTC.

The sample holds one count of this clonotype. V is TRBV7-2 and J is TRBJ2-1; 9 bases are shared with TRBD2. Trimming cost V 2 bases and J 14 bases; bases outside gene matches: 13. The CDR3 sequence is 15 residues long. Germline-derived CDR1 and CDR2 are SGHTA and FQGNSA. The CDR3 nucleotides are TGTGCCAGCAGCTTAAGGAGCGGGGGGCCCTCAGAGAAGTTCTTC. Residues: CASSLRSGGPSEKFF.

This chain uses TRBV28 with TRBJ1-6; D is uncertain. CDR1 and CDR2 (germline): MDHEN, SYDVKM. Trimming pared 8 bases from V and 6 bases from J, leaving 11 bases between. The CDR3 totals 13 residues. This CDR3 reads CASQAPVNSPLHF. CDR3 sequence (DNA): TGTGCCAGCCAGGCGCCCGTTAATTCACCCCTCCACTTT.

The rearrangement joins TRBV28 to TRBJ1-1; perhaps TRBD1 as D (6 bases). Trimming shortened V by 6 bases and J by 9 bases, and 20 bases separated the two germline ends. CDR1 and CDR2 (germline): MDHEN, SYDVKM. The length of the CDR3 is 14 residues. This CDR3 is CASSLQQGREKAFF. The CDR3 coding sequence is TGTGCCAGCAGCCTTCAACAGGGTCGTGAAAAAGCTTTCTTT.

This clonotype was recorded a few times. This chain links TRBV15 with TRBJ2-3; the D gene could be TRBD1 or TRBD2 (5 bases each). The length of the CDR3 is 14 residues. Looked up from germline, CDR1 is LNHNV and CDR2 is YYDKDF (reference sequence). V was trimmed by 4 bases and J by 0 bases, leaving 8 bases between them. Here the CDR3 reads CATSKGRSTDTQYF. In nucleotides, the CDR3 is TGTGCCACCAGCAAGGGACGCAGCACAGATACGCAGTATTTT.

This clonotype was seen just once. This chain links TRBV2 with TRBJ2-1, with 10 bases fitting TRBD1. Germline values: CDR1 SNHLY, CDR2 FYNNEI. The ends lost 6 bases at V and 7 bases at J; junction bases unmatched: 6. The CDR3 spans 14 residues. This chain's CDR3 is CASRDGTGVNEQFF. As DNA, the CDR3 is TGTGCCAGCAGGGACGGGACAGGGGTTAATGAGCAGTTCTTC.

In its sample, this clonotype was seen a few times. The chain has TRBV27 and TRBJ2-1; 10 positions agree with TRBD2. The CDR3 is made up of 15 amino acids. Germline values: CDR1 MNHEY, CDR2 SMNVEV (reference sequence). Trimming removed 3 bases from V and 6 bases from J; junction bases left unmatched: 5. CDR3 region: CASSFGTSAVNEQFF. For the CDR3, the DNA is TGTGCCAGCAGTTTCGGGACTAGCGCCGTCAATGAGCAGTTCTTC.

The chain couples TRBV13 to TRBJ2-1; D is unclear. Deletions cut 3 bases from V and 1 base from J, with 7 bases between. The germline V gene has CDR1 PRHDT and CDR2 FYEKMQ (reference sequence). This CDR3 region has 14 residues. CDR3 sequence reads: CASSFVGSYNEQFF. DNA of the CDR3: TGTGCCAGCAGCTTCGTGGGGTCCTACAATGAGCAGTTCTTC.

The J gene is TRBJ2-7, the V gene TRBV25-1; D is uncertain. The V end was cut by 8 bases, the J end by 0 bases, with 11 bases between. Germline CDR1 MGHDK, CDR2 SYGVNS. CDR3 length: 13 residues. The CDR3 region has the DNA TGTGCCAGCCACCACCCCTTCTCCTACGAGCAGTACTTC. Amino acid sequence: CASHHPFSYEQYF.

This clonotype was seen more than once but under ten times. This chain joins TRBV7-3 and TRBJ2-3; no firm D call. Germline values: CDR1 SGHTA, CDR2 FQGTGA. The V end was cut by 1 base, the J end by 5 bases, with 7 bases between. The CDR3 totals 13 residues. CDR3 nucleotide sequence: TGTGCCAGCAGCTTAAGATCGGAAGATACGCAGTATTTT. This sequence encodes CASSLRSEDTQYF.

The V gene is TRBV9, the J gene TRBJ2-3; D possibly corresponds to TRBD1 (5 bases). The V gene lost 4 bases and the J gene lost 0 bases, with 18 bases spanning the gap. Germline lookup yields CDR1 SGDLS and CDR2 YYNGEE. The CDR3 spans 17 residues. The CDR3 region has the DNA TGTGCCAGCAGCCTTACCCAGGGTGGACGAAGCACAGATACGCAGTATTTT. The encoded protein is CASSLTQGGRSTDTQYF.

V and J are TRBV20-1 and TRBJ1-2; 7 bases line up with TRBD1. The germline V gene has CDR1 DFQATT and CDR2 SNEGSKA (reference sequence). This CDR3 has 11 residues. Trimming at V came to 7 bases and at J to 10 bases, leaving 9 bases not matched to a gene. The CDR3 sequence: CSVHRDSYYTF. The CDR3 DNA follows: TGCAGTGTTCACCGGGACAGCTACTACACCTTC.

V and J are TRBV7-9 and TRBJ1-2; TRBD1 is a possible D gene (6 bases). V shed 4 bases and J shed 7 bases, with 22 bases lying between them. Germline V gene data show CDR1 as SEHNR and CDR2 as FQNEAQ (reference sequence). CDR3 length equals 16 residues. This chain's CDR3 is CASSSLGTGRSGGYTF. CDR3 DNA: TGTGCCAGCAGCTCCCTCGGCACAGGGCGGTCGGGTGGCTACACCTTC.